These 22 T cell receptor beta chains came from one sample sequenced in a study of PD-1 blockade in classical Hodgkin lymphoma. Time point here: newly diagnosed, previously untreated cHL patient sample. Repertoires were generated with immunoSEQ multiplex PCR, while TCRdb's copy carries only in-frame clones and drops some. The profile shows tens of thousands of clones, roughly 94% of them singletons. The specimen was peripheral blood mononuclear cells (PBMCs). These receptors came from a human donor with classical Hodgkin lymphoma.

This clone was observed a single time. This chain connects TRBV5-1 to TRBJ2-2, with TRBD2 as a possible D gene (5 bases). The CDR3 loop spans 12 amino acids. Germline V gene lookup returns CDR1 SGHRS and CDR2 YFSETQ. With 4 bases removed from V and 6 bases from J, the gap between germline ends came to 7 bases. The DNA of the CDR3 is TGCGCCAGCAGCAAGGGAGCCGGGGAGCTGTTTTTT. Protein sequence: CASSKGAGELFF.

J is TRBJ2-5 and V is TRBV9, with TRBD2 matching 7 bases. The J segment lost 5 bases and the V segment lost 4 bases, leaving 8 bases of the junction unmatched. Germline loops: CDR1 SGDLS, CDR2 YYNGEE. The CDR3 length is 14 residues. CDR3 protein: CASSYTWRGETQYF. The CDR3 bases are TGTGCCAGCAGCTACACATGGCGGGGGGAGACCCAGTACTTC.

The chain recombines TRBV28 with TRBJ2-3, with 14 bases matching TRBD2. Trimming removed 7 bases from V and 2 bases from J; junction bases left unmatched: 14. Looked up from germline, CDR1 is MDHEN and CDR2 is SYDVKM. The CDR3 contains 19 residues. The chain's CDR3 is CASTLGGLAGVPVTDTQYF. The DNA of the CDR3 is TGTGCCAGCACCTTGGGGGGACTAGCGGGAGTACCCGTCACAGATACGCAGTATTTT.

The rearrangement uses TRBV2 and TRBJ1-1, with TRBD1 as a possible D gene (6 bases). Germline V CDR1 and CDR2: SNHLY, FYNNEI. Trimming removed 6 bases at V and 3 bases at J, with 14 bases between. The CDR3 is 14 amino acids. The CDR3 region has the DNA TGTGCCAGCAGGAACGACAGGCGATACACTGAAGCTTTCTTT. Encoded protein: CASRNDRRYTEAFF.

This CDR3 is CSVETGGGQPQHF. CDR3 nucleotide sequence: TGCAGCGTTGAAACAGGGGGTGGCCAGCCCCAGCATTTT. The chain joins TRBV29-1 to TRBJ1-5; TRBD1 matches 8 bases. Germline CDR1 SQVTM, CDR2 ANQGSEA. V shed 2 bases and J 7 bases; nucleotides not matched to a gene: 4. The CDR3 spans 13 residues.

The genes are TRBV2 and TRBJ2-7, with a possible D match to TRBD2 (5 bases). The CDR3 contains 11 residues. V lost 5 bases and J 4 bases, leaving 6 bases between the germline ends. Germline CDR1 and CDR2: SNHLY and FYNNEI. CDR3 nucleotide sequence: TGTGCCAGCAGTCGGGAATACGAGCAGTACTTC. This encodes CASSREYEQYF.

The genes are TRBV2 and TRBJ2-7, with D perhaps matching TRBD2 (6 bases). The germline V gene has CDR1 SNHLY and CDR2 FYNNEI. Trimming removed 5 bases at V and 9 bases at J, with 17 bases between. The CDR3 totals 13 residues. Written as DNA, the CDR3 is TGTGCCAGCAGTCCGGAGGGCAGGGTTCGGCAGTACTTC. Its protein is CASSPEGRVRQYF.

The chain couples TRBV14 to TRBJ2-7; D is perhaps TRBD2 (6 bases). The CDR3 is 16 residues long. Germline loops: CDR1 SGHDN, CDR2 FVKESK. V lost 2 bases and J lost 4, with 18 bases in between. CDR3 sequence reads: CASSQLRMGREYEQYF. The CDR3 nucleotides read TGTGCCAGCAGCCAACTACGAATGGGACGGGAGTACGAGCAGTACTTC.

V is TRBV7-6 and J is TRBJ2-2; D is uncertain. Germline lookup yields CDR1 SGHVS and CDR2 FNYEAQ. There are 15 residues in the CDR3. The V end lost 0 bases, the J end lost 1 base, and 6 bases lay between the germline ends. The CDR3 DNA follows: TGTGCCAGCAGCTTAGCGTCTAGGAACACCGGGGAGCTGTTTTTT. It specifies CASSLASRNTGELFF.

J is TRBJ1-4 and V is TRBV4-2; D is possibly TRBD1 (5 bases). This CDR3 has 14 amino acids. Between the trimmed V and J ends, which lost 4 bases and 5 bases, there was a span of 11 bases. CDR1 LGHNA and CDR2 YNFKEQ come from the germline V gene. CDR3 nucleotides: TGTGCCAGCAGCCCAGACAGACCGAATGAAAAACTGTTTTTT. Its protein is CASSPDRPNEKLFF.

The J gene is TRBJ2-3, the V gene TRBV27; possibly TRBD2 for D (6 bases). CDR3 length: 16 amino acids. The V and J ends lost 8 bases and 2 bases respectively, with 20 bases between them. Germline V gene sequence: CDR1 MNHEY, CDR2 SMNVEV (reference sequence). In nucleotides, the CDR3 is TGTGCCAGCTGTCCGAGGAGGGGTATCTTCACAGATACGCAGTATTTT. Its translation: CASCPRRGIFTDTQYF.

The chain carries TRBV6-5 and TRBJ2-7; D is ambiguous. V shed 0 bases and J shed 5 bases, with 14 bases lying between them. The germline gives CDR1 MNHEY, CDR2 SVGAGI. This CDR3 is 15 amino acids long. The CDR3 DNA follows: TGTGCCAGCAGTTACTCGAGGAACCGCGGCCACGAGCAGTACTTC. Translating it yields CASSYSRNRGHEQYF.

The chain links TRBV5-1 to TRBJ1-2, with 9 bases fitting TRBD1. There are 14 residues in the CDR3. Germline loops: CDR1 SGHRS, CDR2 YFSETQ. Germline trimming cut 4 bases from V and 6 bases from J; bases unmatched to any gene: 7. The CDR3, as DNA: TGCGCCAGCAGCGCCACAGGGGGCGTAAATGGCTACACCTTC. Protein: CASSATGGVNGYTF. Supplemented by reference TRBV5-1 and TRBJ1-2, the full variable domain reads KAGVTQTPRYLIKTRGQQVTLSCSPISGHRSVSWYQQTPGQGLQFLFEYFSETQRNKGNFPGRFSGRQFSNSRSEMNVSTLELGDSALYLCASSATGGVNGYTFGSGTRLTVV.

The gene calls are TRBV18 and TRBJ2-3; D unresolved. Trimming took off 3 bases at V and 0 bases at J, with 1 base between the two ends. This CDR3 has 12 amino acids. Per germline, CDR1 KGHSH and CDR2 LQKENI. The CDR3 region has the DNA TGTGCCAGCTCACCGAGCACAGATACGCAGTATTTT. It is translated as CASSPSTDTQYF.

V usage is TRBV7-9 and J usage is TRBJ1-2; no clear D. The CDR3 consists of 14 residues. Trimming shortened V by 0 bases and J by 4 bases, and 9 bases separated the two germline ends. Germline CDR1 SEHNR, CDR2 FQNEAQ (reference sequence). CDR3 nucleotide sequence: TGTGCCAGCAGCTTAGCTCCCGCAGGCTATGGCTACACCTTC. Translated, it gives CASSLAPAGYGYTF.

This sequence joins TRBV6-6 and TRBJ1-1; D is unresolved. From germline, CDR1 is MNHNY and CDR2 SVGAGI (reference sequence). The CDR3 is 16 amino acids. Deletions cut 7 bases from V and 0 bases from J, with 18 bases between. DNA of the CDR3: TGTGCCAGCATAGGAGGCCTTGGAGTTATGAACACTGAAGCTTTCTTT. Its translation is CASIGGLGVMNTEAFF.

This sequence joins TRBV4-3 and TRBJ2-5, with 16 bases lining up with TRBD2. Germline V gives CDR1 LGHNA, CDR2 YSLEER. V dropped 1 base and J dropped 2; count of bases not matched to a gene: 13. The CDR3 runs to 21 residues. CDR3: CASSQAPPTLGLAGGQETQYF. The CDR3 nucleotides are TGCGCCAGCAGCCAAGCCCCTCCCACGCTGGGACTAGCGGGGGGGCAAGAGACCCAGTACTTC.

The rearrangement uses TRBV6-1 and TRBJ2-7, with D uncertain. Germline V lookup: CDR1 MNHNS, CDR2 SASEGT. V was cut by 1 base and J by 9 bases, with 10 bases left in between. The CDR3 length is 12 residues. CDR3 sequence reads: CASSEGPLAQYF. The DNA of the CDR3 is TGTGCCAGCAGTGAAGGCCCGCTTGCGCAGTACTTC.

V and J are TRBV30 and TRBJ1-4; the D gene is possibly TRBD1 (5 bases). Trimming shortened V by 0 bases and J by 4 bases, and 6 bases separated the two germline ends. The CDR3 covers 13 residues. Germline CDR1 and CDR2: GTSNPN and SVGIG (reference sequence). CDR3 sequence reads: CAWSVDSNEKLFF. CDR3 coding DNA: TGTGCCTGGAGTGTTGACAGTAATGAAAAACTGTTTTTT.

As DNA, the CDR3 is TGTGCCAGCAGTGAAGATTGGCAACGGCAGTACTTC. Residues: CASSEDWQRQYF. The chain carries TRBV6-1 and TRBJ2-7; D remains unclear. The length of the CDR3 is 12 residues. Germline CDR1 MNHNS, CDR2 SASEGT. The V end was cut by 1 base, the J end by 9 bases, with 10 bases between.

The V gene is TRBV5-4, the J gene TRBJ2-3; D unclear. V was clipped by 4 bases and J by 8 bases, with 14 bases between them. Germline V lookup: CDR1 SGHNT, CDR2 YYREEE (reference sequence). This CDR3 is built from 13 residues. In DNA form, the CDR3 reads TGTGCCAGCAGCCCCGACTCAGGCGGTACGCAGTATTTT. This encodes CASSPDSGGTQYF.

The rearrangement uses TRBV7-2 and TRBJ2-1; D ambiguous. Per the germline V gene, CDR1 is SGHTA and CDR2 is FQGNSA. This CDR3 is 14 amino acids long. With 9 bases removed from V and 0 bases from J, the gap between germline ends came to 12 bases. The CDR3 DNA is TGTGCCAGGGGCCGGGCCCGCTCCTACAATGAGCAGTTCTTC. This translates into CARGRARSYNEQFF.